What follows describes a single T cell receptor (beta chain). The target antigen is unknown. The data are from a study of cytomegalovirus exposure and HLA in healthy donors. The study, taken as a whole, reports: Some V segments (TRBV6-2 and TRBV6-3 among them) were excluded as indistinguishable. Investigators reported 164 TCR beta chains as tied to cytomegalovirus.

PCR used 60 Vbeta primers and 13 Jbeta primers. Per the original data handling: A follow-up analysis tallied approximately 85 million unique TCR beta chains, roughly 11 million shared. The protocol was immunoSEQ multiplex PCR, while the TCRdb copy is restricted to in-frame clones and leaves out a portion. V and J calls plus clone size are reproduced from that table; the DNA served to infer D and trimming. The sample totals about 130,000 clones. The CDR3 runs to 16 residues. The V end was cut by 11 bases, the J end by 3 bases, with 26 bases between. The study sampled nominally healthy donors, though unrecorded immune exposures were likely.

Sequencing used PBMCs. The chain employs TRBV6-7 and TRBJ2-7, with D perhaps matching TRBD2 (5 bases). TRBV6-7 is given ORF status, its function remaining uncertain. The source of this sequence is a man between 18 and 29 years old in good health and CMV-seronegative. CDR3 loop: CAVPPVARVVYYEQYF. The DNA for the CDR3 is TGTGCCGTTCCCCCGGTAGCGAGAGTTGTATACTACGAGCAGTACTTC.